This TCR beta chain is drawn from a study of OX40 agonist ivuxolimab in advanced cancers. Notes on the research overall: Ivuxolimab was an agonistic, fully human IgG2 monoclonal antibody directed against OX40 (CD134), a costimulatory receptor. Intravenous ivuxolimab was administered to patients every 2 weeks at six dose levels: 0.01, 0.1, 0.3, 1.5, 3 and 10 mg/kg. Of the roughly 53 patients in dose escalation, 19 had hepatocellular carcinoma, some 15 had melanoma, 9 had renal cell carcinoma and 9 had head and neck cancer. In the dose-escalation cohort, about four fifths of patients were male, and the mean age was roughly 56 years with a range of roughly 23 to 79. Prior anti-PD-1, anti-PD-L1 or anti-CTLA-4 therapy was permitted, and checkpoint inhibitors had been received by roughly 42% of dose-escalation patients. Partial responses occurred in three dose-escalation patients: two with cutaneous melanoma and one with hepatocellular carcinoma. The purpose of peripheral TCRbeta sequencing was to test whether ivuxolimab changed TCR sequence diversity and led to clonal T-cell expansion. The monotherapy dose-escalation portion (N ≈ 55 patients) of the phase I ivuxolimab trial is reported in the paper. Paper-wide results and their limitations: Low levels of normalized T-cell clonal expansion were also seen in some patients who did not respond. At doses of 0.1 to 3.0 mg/kg, clonal expansion of both CD4+ and CD8+ T cells in blood was seen between baseline and week 6. The antigen specificity of the peripheral T cells that underwent clonal expansion was not determined. In partial responders in the 0.1-3.0 mg/kg groups, normalized peripheral clonal expansion was found to be among the lowest, especially among CD8+ T cells. On average, CD8+ T cells showed more expanded clones than CD4+ T cells after ivuxolimab.

This clone has just one count. Its antigen target is currently unknown. No much larger clone is present one base from it, and per-base qualities are unavailable. Patients with autoimmune disease history or receiving systemic immunosuppression were excluded from the trial. Peripheral blood for TCR sequencing was collected from all dose cohorts at baseline, on cycle 4 day 1, and on cycle 7 day 1. The samples were drawn from a first-in-human, open-label, multicenter phase I dose-escalation trial of ivuxolimab. Adults with locally advanced or metastatic melanoma, renal cell, hepatocellular, or head and neck squamous cell carcinoma were enrolled in the trial. Before TCR sequencing, CD4+ T cells and CD8+ T cells were sorted from peripheral blood as separate populations. The trim is 5 bases for V and 2 bases for J, with a gap of 9 bases between the germline ends. CDR1 MNHEY and CDR2 SVGAGI were looked up in the germline V gene. Reading from cysteine to phenylalanine, the CDR3 counts 13 amino acids. CDR3 DNA only is kept here, 39 bases in frame from base 1.

To sequence the TCRbeta CDR3 region, genomic DNA was isolated from the sorted cells. TCRbeta CDR3 regions were sequenced using the immunoSEQ Assay. Held by TCRdb, this immuneACCESS table contains in-frame sequences only and omits some clones. Under half of the omission traces to an unresolved V gene where checked; the cause of the rest is unknown. The sample includes 45,000 to 55,000 clones, with around four fifths observed a single time. Of the sample, over 1.5% is held by the ten largest clones. The TCR was taken from an adult with an advanced solid tumor such as melanoma, head and neck, liver or kidney cancer. The chain was built from TRBV6-5 and TRBJ2-5, and possibly TRBD2, on 6 matching bases. The material was CD4+ or CD8+ T cells sorted from blood, obtained in a trial of the OX40 agonist ivuxolimab. The CDR3 region: CASSKGLQETQYF. The sequenced DNA is TGTGCCAGCAGTAAGGGACTTCAAGAGACCCAGTACTTC.